Presented here are 13 T cell receptor beta chains from one specimen sequenced in a study of T cell repertoires in cytomegalovirus infection (dated 2019 in TCRdb). These TCRs' antigens remain unknown. TCRdb records Illumina HiSeq 1500 as the sequencer. Using fastp trimming at Q25 and MiXCR clonotype assembly, TCRdb reanalyzed the public sequencing data and kept in-frame beta chains. Duplicate CDR3 protein sequences are folded into a single record with the most common DNA and genes. The table for this sample lists approximately 470,000 distinct CDR3 sequences; about 42% of them were counted only once. About 41% of the sample is in the top ten clones. According to the study, the label for this sample's treatment or condition signals: in vitro stimulation with specific CMV peptide epitopes to enrich CMV-specific T cells. This material consisted of cultured PBMCs, taken from culture after CMV antigen stimulation. The receptors shown here come from a human donor in good health (CMV status not recorded). Some clones in this sample may be carry-over from other donors' samples.

The rearrangement joins TRBV19 to TRBJ1-2; 8 nucleotides line up with TRBD1. CDR1 and CDR2 from the germline V gene are LNHDA and SQIVND (reference sequence). This CDR3 has 12 amino acids. V lost 9 bases and J lost 7; bases outside the gene matches: 7. DNA of the CDR3: TGTGCCAGCCGGACAGGGTCCCTTGGCTACACCTTC. Translated, it gives CASRTGSLGYTF.

The chain is built from TRBV7-6 and TRBJ2-1, with TRBD2 matching 9 bases. The CDR3 loop spans 16 amino acids. Germline CDR1 reads SGHVS; CDR2 reads FNYEAQ. V lost 5 bases and J lost 8; bases outside the gene matches: 13. The chain's CDR3 is CASSPPLAGGPHEQFF. CDR3 nucleotide sequence: TGTGCCAGCAGCCCCCCCCTGGCGGGAGGGCCACATGAGCAGTTCTTC.

The chain carries TRBV4-3 and TRBJ1-6; 7 bases fit TRBD1. The CDR3 is 14 residues long. CDR1 is LGHNA, CDR2 YSLEER, per germline. Trimming cost V 7 bases and J 9 bases; bases outside gene matches: 9. CDR3 protein: CASNLDRVSSPLHF. In nucleotides, the CDR3 is TGCGCCAGCAACCTTGACAGGGTATCTTCACCCCTCCACTTT.

This clonotype was picked up a small number of times. V gene TRBV7-9 combines with J gene TRBJ1-3; D not certain. Germline assignment: CDR1 SEHNR and CDR2 FQNEAQ (reference sequence). The CDR3 sequence is 13 residues long. With 3 bases removed from V and 1 base from J, the gap between germline ends came to 4 bases. This chain's CDR3 is CASSFESGNTIYF. For the CDR3, the DNA is TGTGCCAGCAGCTTTGAGTCTGGAAACACCATATATTTT.

V usage is TRBV7-8 and J usage is TRBJ1-5; D not certain. This CDR3 region has 17 residues. CDR1 and CDR2 from the germline V gene are SGHVS and FQNEAQ. V gave up 5 bases and J gave up 0 bases, with 17 bases separating them. CDR3 in DNA: TGTGCCAGCAGCCCCTACACCGTTCCTTATAGCAATCAGCCCCAGCATTTT. Translated, it gives CASSPYTVPYSNQPQHF.

This clonotype was detected a few times. V gene TRBV5-5 combines with J gene TRBJ2-7; D gene unclear. The CDR3 totals 15 residues. V lost 5 bases and J 0 bases, leaving 15 bases between the germline ends. Germline-derived CDR1 and CDR2 are SGHKS and YYEKEE (reference sequence). The chain's CDR3 is CASRVRFSPSYEQYF. In nucleotides, the CDR3 is TGTGCCAGCAGAGTTCGGTTTTCTCCCTCCTACGAGCAGTACTTC.

V usage is TRBV7-2 and J usage is TRBJ1-1; no definite D call. This CDR3 comprises 14 residues. Trimming cost V 5 bases and J 6 bases, with 16 bases left between them. CDR1 and CDR2 from the germline V gene are SGHTA and FQGNSA. The CDR3 coding sequence is TGTGCCAGCAGCCGCCGCCGTAGGGAGGCTGAAGCTTTCTTT. It translates to CASSRRRREAEAFF.

This clonotype has a handful of counts. The chain joins TRBV7-2 to TRBJ2-2, with 12 nucleotides matching TRBD2. Germline V CDR1 and CDR2: SGHTA, FQGNSA. J lost 7 bases, V lost 5 bases, and 8 bases had no gene match. The CDR3 runs 16 residues. The chain's CDR3 is CASSLPSGRAGGELFF. CDR3 sequence (DNA): TGTGCCAGCAGCCTACCTAGCGGGAGGGCCGGCGGGGAGCTGTTTTTT.

This clonotype was observed a few times. This chain connects TRBV4-2 to TRBJ1-6; D gene ambiguous. V lost 4 bases and J lost 6, with 10 bases in between. Germline V gene sequence: CDR1 LGHNA, CDR2 YNFKEQ. The CDR3 is made up of 14 amino acids. The CDR3 loop is CASSRPGTNSPLHF. CDR3 DNA: TGTGCCAGCAGCCGCCCCGGAACTAATTCACCCCTCCACTTT.

The table lists this clonotype with a count of one. The rearrangement uses TRBV6-8 and TRBJ2-5, with D possibly called TRBD1 or TRBD2 (5 bases each). The CDR3 runs 15 residues. CDR1 is MNHGY and CDR2 is SAAAGT in the germline V gene. V was shortened by 6 bases and J by 5 bases, with 19 bases between the two germline ends. This chain's CDR3 is CASSLLGDAPETQYF. In DNA form, the CDR3 reads TGTGCCAGCAGCCTACTAGGGGACGCCCCCGAGACCCAGTACTTC.

V usage is TRBV7-8 and J usage is TRBJ2-3; D might be TRBD2 (5 bases). The CDR3 spans 15 residues. Trimming left V 5 bases short and J 0 bases short, with 12 bases between. Germline V lookup: CDR1 SGHVS, CDR2 FQNEAQ. CDR3: CASSPFTGSTDTQYF. Written as DNA, the CDR3 is TGTGCCAGCAGCCCCTTTACGGGGAGCACAGATACGCAGTATTTT.

In this sample, this clonotype turned up a few times. V and J are TRBV7-2 and TRBJ2-1; 9 bases match TRBD2. The germline CDR1 and CDR2 sequences are SGHTA and FQGNSA. The CDR3 runs to 16 residues. V dropped 4 bases and J dropped 9; count of bases not matched to a gene: 13. CDR3 region: CASSSAAGGGYGEQFF. As DNA, the CDR3 is TGTGCCAGCAGCTCCGCTGCGGGGGGGGGGTACGGTGAGCAGTTCTTC.

This clonotype was seen a single time. This sequence joins TRBV19 and TRBJ1-3; D possibly corresponds to TRBD1 (5 bases). The V gene's germline CDR1 is LNHDA and CDR2 SQIVND (reference sequence). The CDR3 spans 14 residues. Trimming removed 3 bases from V and 2 bases from J, with 8 bases in between. CDR3 coding DNA: TGTGCCAGTAGTATGAGGACACCTGGAAACACCATATATTTT. Protein product: CASSMRTPGNTIYF.